The 21 T cell receptor beta chains in this list originate from one sample, sequenced in a study of T cell responses to AZD1222 COVID-19 vaccine. The data were produced by immunoSEQ multiplex PCR, yet TCRdb's version contains in-frame clones alone and is incomplete. The top ten hold approximately 0.97% of the sample, which has approximately 160,000 clones, 90% to 95% seen once. Sequences were derived from peripheral blood, sampled on day 0 of AZD1222 vaccination. The source is an adult in good health.

This clone was seen only a few times. The gene calls are TRBV14 and TRBJ2-7, with D perhaps matching TRBD1 (5 bases). This CDR3 has 12 amino acids. Germline values: CDR1 SGHDN, CDR2 FVKESK. V was cut by 10 bases and J by 2 bases, with 12 bases left in between. This CDR3 is CATGHQTYEQYF. The CDR3 region has the DNA TGTGCCACAGGACACCAGACCTACGAGCAGTACTTC. The variable domain in full, completed from reference TRBV14 and TRBJ2-7, reads EAGVTQFPSHSVIEKGQTVTLRCDPISGHDNLYWYRRVMGKEIKFLLHFVKESKQDESGMPNNRFLAERTGGTYSTLKVQPAELEDSGVYFCATGHQTYEQYFGPGTRLTVT.

The gene calls are TRBV29-1 and TRBJ2-5, with D perhaps assigned TRBD1 or TRBD2 (5 bases each). The CDR3 sequence is 12 residues long. CDR1 and CDR2 (germline): SQVTM, ANQGSEA. Deletions cut 5 bases from V and 6 bases from J, with 13 bases between. CDR3 sequence (DNA): TGCAGCGTTATACTAGGGGCACAGACCCAGTACTTC. It translates to CSVILGAQTQYF.

For this clone: Other DNA sequences in this specimen translate into the identical CDR3. This chain uses TRBV11-2 with TRBJ1-2; unclear D gene. Germline assignment: CDR1 SGHAT and CDR2 FQNNGV. Trimming removed 1 base from V and 2 bases from J, with 8 bases in between. This CDR3 contains 14 residues. This chain's CDR3 is CASSLVSGNYGYTF. CDR3 in DNA: TGTGCCAGCAGCTTAGTTTCGGGGAACTATGGCTACACCTTC. The full variable domain, in which reference TRBV11-2 and TRBJ1-2 provide the parts outside the CDR3, is EAGVAQSPRYKIIEKRQSVAFWCNPISGHATLYWYQQILGQGPKLLIQFQNNGVVDDSQLPKDRFSAERLKGVDSTLKIQPAKLEDSAVYLCASSLVSGNYGYTFGSGTRLTVV.

The V gene is TRBV19, the J gene TRBJ2-5, with unresolved D. V lost 5 bases and J lost 0, with 7 bases in between. Germline CDR1 LNHDA, CDR2 SQIVND (reference sequence). The CDR3 runs 13 residues. CDR3 coding DNA: TGTGCCAGTAGTCCGCAGCACCAAGAGACCCAGTACTTC. This gives the protein CASSPQHQETQYF.

V is TRBV3-1 (or the pseudogene TRBV3-2) and J is TRBJ1-1; D is unclear. CDR3 length: 11 amino acids. The germline V and J ends were trimmed by 4 bases and 7 bases, with 7 bases remaining between them. The germline gives CDR1 LGHDT, CDR2 YNNKEL (reference sequence). The CDR3, as DNA: TGTGCCAGCAGCCTACGGGGTGAAGCTTTCTTT. Translated: CASSLRGEAFF.

This chain uses TRBV12-3 or TRBV12-4 with TRBJ2-2; D call uncertain. Trimming left V 3 bases short and J 6 bases short, with 8 bases between. The CDR3 totals 13 residues. This CDR3 reads CASSFGGAGELFF. The DNA for the CDR3 is TGTGCCAGCAGTTTTGGCGGCGCCGGGGAGCTGTTTTTT.

The chain recombines TRBV7-9 with TRBJ2-5; 8 nucleotides line up with TRBD2. The V segment lost 0 bases and the J segment 3 bases; nucleotides outside the gene matches: 0. The CDR3 contains 14 residues. Germline assignment: CDR1 SEHNR and CDR2 FQNEAQ (reference sequence). CDR3 bases: TGTGCCAGCAGCTTAGCTAGCGGGGAAGAGACCCAGTACTTC. This gives the protein CASSLASGEETQYF.

The rearrangement uses TRBV5-6 and TRBJ2-5; D gene uncertain. Germline CDR1 SGHDT, CDR2 YYEEEE. The CDR3 totals 14 residues. The germline V and J ends were trimmed by 4 bases and 5 bases, with 15 bases remaining between them. The CDR3 sequence: CASSPAGLLETQYF. The CDR3 coding sequence is TGTGCCAGCAGCCCCGCCGGTCTTCTGGAGACCCAGTACTTC.

V and J are TRBV5-1 and TRBJ1-2, with TRBD1 matching over 7 bases. The length of the CDR3 is 14 residues. Germline CDR1 is SGHRS and CDR2 is YFSETQ. V lost 4 bases and J lost 6; bases outside the gene matches: 9. The CDR3 sequence: CASSHGTESNGYTF. The DNA of the CDR3 is TGCGCCAGCAGCCACGGGACAGAATCGAATGGCTACACCTTC.

This clone was recorded at least ten times. The V and J genes are TRBV2 and TRBJ1-3; a weak D match, TRBD1 (5 bases). Germline lookup yields CDR1 SNHLY and CDR2 FYNNEI. CDR3 size: 15 residues. V lost 4 bases, J lost 3 bases, and 13 bases lay in between. Here the CDR3 DNA reads TGTGCCAGCAGTGGCGCGGGGGGTGGTGGAAACACCATATATTTT. Translation: CASSGAGGGGNTIYF.

This chain connects TRBV3-1 (or the pseudogene TRBV3-2) to TRBJ1-1; D possibly corresponds to TRBD1 (6 bases). The CDR3 consists of 15 residues. Between the trimmed V and J ends, which lost 1 base and 4 bases, there was a span of 13 bases. Germline V gene lookup returns CDR1 LGHDT and CDR2 YNNKEL (reference sequence). CDR3: CASSQVGGGRTEAFF. The CDR3 nucleotides read TGTGCCAGCAGCCAAGTAGGGGGTGGCCGCACTGAAGCTTTCTTT.

This chain joins TRBV5-1 and TRBJ1-2, with unresolved D. The V gene's germline CDR1 is SGHRS and CDR2 YFSETQ. The CDR3 contains 11 residues. Deletions cut 7 bases from V and 2 bases from J, with 6 bases between. CDR3 amino acids: CASGINYGYTF. CDR3 bases: TGCGCCAGCGGGATCAACTATGGCTACACCTTC.

The chain combines TRBV2 with TRBJ2-2; no reliable D call. Germline V gives CDR1 SNHLY, CDR2 FYNNEI. The ends were cut back, 6 bases at V and 5 bases at J, with 13 bases in the middle. This CDR3 has 14 amino acids. For the CDR3, the DNA is TGTGCCAGCAGCTGGGCACTGGGGACCGGGGAGCTGTTTTTT. This translates into CASSWALGTGELFF.

J is TRBJ1-4 and V is TRBV28; D is ambiguous. Germline lookup yields CDR1 MDHEN and CDR2 SYDVKM. CDR3 size: 16 residues. The V end was cut by 3 bases, the J end by 3 bases, with 14 bases between. The CDR3 sequence: CASSFPSVGPNEKLFF. DNA of the CDR3: TGTGCCAGCAGTTTCCCAAGTGTCGGGCCTAATGAAAAACTGTTTTTT.

The chain uses TRBV5-1 and TRBJ2-3; 11 bases align to TRBD1. Losses at the gene ends were 4 bases for V and 3 bases for J; bases not matched to a gene: 4. This CDR3 has 15 residues. The germline gives CDR1 SGHRS, CDR2 YFSETQ. For the CDR3, the DNA is TGCGCCAGCAGCCCGGGGACAGGGGGAACAGATACGCAGTATTTT. It encodes CASSPGTGGTDTQYF.

V is TRBV11-1 and J is TRBJ1-1; D possibly corresponds to TRBD1 (6 bases). Germline-derived CDR1 and CDR2 are SGHAT and FQDESV (reference sequence). V was shortened by 5 bases and J by 12 bases, with 16 bases between the two germline ends. The CDR3 has 12 amino acids. The CDR3 bases are TGTGCCAGCAGCCCTGGGGGGGGCTCATCTTTCTTT. This gives the protein CASSPGGGSSFF.

The chain uses TRBV7-9 and TRBJ2-3; D unclear. The V end lost 2 bases, the J end lost 4 bases, and 13 bases lay between the germline ends. CDR1 and CDR2 (germline): SEHNR, FQNEAQ (reference sequence). This CDR3 has 15 amino acids. The CDR3 loop reads CASSLRASPADTQYF. CDR3 sequence (DNA): TGTGCCAGCAGCTTACGGGCCTCACCCGCAGATACGCAGTATTTT.

This clone was picked up a small number of times. V is TRBV19 and J is TRBJ1-2, with D perhaps matching TRBD1 (5 bases). V lost 7 bases to trimming and J lost 1 base, with 22 bases between them. Per the germline V gene, CDR1 is LNHDA and CDR2 is SQIVND (reference sequence). The length of the CDR3 is 17 residues. The CDR3 is CASTAGADLTFNYGYTF. CDR3 DNA sequence: TGTGCCAGTACCGCCGGGGCCGACCTCACTTTTAACTATGGCTACACCTTC.

The rearrangement joins TRBV2 to TRBJ1-1; 8 positions match TRBD1. CDR3 length: 14 amino acids. J gave up 3 bases and V 5 bases, and 5 bases lay outside the gene matches. Per germline, CDR1 SNHLY and CDR2 FYNNEI. The CDR3, as DNA: TGTGCCAGCAGTACCGGACAGGGTGACACTGAAGCTTTCTTT. This codes for CASSTGQGDTEAFF.

The table lists this clone with a count of one. The chain combines TRBV4-3 with TRBJ1-2, with TRBD1 identical over 7 bases. The CDR3 is 13 amino acids. Germline V gene lookup returns CDR1 LGHNA and CDR2 YSLEER. Trimming at V came to 4 bases and at J to 5 bases, leaving 4 bases not matched to a gene. CDR3 coding DNA: TGCGCCAGCAGCCGTACGGGACAGTATGGCTACACCTTC. It is translated as CASSRTGQYGYTF.

This sequence joins TRBV19 and TRBJ1-1, with a possible D match to TRBD1 (6 bases). The CDR3 extends over 15 amino acids. In germline, CDR1 is LNHDA, CDR2 SQIVND (reference sequence). Trimming took off 10 bases at V and 0 bases at J, with 18 bases between the two ends. This CDR3 is CATRYTGSLNTEAFF. The CDR3, as DNA: TGTGCCACCAGATATACAGGGTCCCTGAACACTGAAGCTTTCTTT.